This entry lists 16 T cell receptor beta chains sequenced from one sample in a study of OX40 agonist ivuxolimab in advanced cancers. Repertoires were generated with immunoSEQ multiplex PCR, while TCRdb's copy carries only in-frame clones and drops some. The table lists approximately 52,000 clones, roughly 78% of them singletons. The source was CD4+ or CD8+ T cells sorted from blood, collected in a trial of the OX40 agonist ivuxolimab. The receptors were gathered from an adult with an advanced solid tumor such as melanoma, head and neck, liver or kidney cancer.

The CDR3 DNA follows: TGTGCCAGCAACCCTGTAGGGGTGGAGGTCGAGCAGTACTTC. It yields the protein CASNPVGVEVEQYF. The gene calls are TRBV6-5 and TRBJ2-7; TRBD1 or TRBD2 may be the D gene (5 bases each). The V gene's germline CDR1 is MNHEY and CDR2 SVGAGI. CDR3 size: 14 residues. V was pared by 7 bases and J by 6 bases, with 19 bases between.

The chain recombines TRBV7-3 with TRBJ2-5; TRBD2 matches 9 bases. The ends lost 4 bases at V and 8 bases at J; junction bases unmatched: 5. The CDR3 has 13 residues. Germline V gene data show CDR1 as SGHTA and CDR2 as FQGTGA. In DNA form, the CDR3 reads TGTGCCAGCAGCTCCTCTAGCGGGAACACCCAGTACTTC. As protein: CASSSSSGNTQYF.

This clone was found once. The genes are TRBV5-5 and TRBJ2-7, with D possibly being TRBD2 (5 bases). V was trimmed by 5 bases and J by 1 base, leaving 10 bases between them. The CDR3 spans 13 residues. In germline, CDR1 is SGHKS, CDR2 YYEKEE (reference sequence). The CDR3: CASSPRGSYEQYF. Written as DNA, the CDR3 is TGTGCCAGCAGTCCTAGAGGGTCCTACGAGCAGTACTTC.

The CDR3 nucleotides are TGCGCCAGCAGCTTGCCTAGCGGGGGTTCGGAGACCCAGTACTTC. Translated: CASSLPSGGSETQYF. This chain uses TRBV5-1 with TRBJ2-5, with 10 bases lining up with TRBD2. Germline CDR1 is SGHRS and CDR2 is YFSETQ. The V segment lost 1 base and the J segment 5 bases; nucleotides outside the gene matches: 5. This CDR3 has 15 amino acids.

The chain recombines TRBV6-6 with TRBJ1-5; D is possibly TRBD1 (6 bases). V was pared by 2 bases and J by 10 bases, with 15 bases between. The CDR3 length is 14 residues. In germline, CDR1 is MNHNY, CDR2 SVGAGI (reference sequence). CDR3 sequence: CASSYNGGPRPQHF. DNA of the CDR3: TGTGCCAGCAGTTACAATGGGGGCCCTCGACCCCAGCATTTT.

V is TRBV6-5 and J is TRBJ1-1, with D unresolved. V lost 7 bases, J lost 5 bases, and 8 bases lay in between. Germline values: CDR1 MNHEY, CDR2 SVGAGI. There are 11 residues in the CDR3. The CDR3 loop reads CASTMGTEAFF. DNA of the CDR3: TGTGCCAGCACTATGGGGACTGAAGCTTTCTTT.

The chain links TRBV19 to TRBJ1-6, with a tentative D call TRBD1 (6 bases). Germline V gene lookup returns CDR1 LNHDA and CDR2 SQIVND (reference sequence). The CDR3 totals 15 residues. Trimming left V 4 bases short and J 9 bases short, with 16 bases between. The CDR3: CASSTPQGPISPLHF. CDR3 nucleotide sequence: TGTGCCAGTAGTACTCCACAGGGACCAATTTCACCCCTCCACTTT. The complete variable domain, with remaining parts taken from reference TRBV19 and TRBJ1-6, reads DGGITQSPKYLFRKEGQNVTLSCEQNLNHDAMYWYRQDPGQGLRLIYYSQIVNDFQKGDIAEGYSVSREKKESFPLTVTSAQKNPTAFYLCASSTPQGPISPLHFGNGTRLTVT.

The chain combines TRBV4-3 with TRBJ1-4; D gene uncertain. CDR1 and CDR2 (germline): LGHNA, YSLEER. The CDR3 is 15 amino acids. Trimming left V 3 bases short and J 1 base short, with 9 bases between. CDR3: CASSQAYGTNEKLFF. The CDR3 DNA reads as TGCGCCAGCAGCCAGGCTTATGGAACTAATGAAAAACTGTTTTTT.

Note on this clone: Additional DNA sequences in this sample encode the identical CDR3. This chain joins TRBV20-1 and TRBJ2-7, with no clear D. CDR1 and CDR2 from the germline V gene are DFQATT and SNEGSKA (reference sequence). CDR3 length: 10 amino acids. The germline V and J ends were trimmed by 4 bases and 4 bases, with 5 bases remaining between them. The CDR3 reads CSATNYEQYF. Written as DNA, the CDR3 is TGCAGTGCTACGAATTACGAGCAGTACTTC.

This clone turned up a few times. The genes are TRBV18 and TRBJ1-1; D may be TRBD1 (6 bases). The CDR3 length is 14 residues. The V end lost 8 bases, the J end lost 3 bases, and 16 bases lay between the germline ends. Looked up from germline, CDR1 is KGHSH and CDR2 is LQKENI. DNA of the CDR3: TGTGCCAGCGCGAGGCAGGGGTCGGACACTGAAGCTTTCTTT. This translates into CASARQGSDTEAFF.

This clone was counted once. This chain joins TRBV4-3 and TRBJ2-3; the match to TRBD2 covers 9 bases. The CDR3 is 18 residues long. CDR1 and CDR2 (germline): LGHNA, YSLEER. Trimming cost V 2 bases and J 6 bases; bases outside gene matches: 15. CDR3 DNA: TGCGCCAGCAGCCAATTAAATGGTGGGGCGGGAGGGATGGATACGCAGTATTTT. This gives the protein CASSQLNGGAGGMDTQYF.

In DNA form, the CDR3 reads TGTGCCAGTACAGCTCTGGACTTGAACACCGGGGAGCTGTTTTTT. This codes for CASTALDLNTGELFF. The rearrangement uses TRBV19 and TRBJ2-2; weak D call: TRBD2 (5 bases). Trimming pared 7 bases from V and 1 base from J, leaving 13 bases between. The CDR3 has 15 amino acids. Per the germline V gene, CDR1 is LNHDA and CDR2 is SQIVND (reference sequence).

CDR3: CASSLDIPQPQHF. The CDR3 bases are TGTGCCAGCAGCTTGGACATTCCTCAGCCCCAGCATTTT. This chain links TRBV5-5 with TRBJ1-5; no clear D gene. This CDR3 has 13 amino acids. Germline loops: CDR1 SGHKS, CDR2 YYEKEE (reference sequence). V lost 0 bases and J lost 6, with 7 bases in between.

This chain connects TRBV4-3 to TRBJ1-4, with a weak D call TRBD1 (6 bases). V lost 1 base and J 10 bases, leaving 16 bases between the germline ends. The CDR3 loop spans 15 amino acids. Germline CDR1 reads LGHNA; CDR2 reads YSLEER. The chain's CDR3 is CASSQGRGAGVKLFF. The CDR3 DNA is TGCGCCAGCAGCCAAGGGAGGGGGGCAGGGGTAAAACTGTTTTTT.

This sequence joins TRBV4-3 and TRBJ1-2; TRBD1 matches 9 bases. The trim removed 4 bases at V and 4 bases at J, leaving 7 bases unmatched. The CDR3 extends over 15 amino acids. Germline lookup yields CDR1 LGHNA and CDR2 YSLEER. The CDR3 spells CASSLNLDRGYGYTF. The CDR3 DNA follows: TGCGCCAGCAGCCTCAACCTGGACAGGGGCTATGGCTACACCTTC.

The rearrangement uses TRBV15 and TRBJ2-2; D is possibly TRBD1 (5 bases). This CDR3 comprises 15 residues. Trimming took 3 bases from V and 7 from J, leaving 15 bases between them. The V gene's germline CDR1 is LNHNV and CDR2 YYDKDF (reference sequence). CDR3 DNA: TGTGCCACCAGCAGGGAAAGGGGCTCTTACGGGGAGCTGTTTTTT. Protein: CATSRERGSYGELFF. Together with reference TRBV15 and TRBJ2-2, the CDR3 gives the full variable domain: DAMVIQNPRYQVTQFGKPVTLSCSQTLNHNVMYWYQQKSSQAPKLLFHYYDKDFNNEADTPDNFQSRRPNTSFCFLDIRSPGLGDTAMYLCATSRERGSYGELFFGEGSRLTVL.